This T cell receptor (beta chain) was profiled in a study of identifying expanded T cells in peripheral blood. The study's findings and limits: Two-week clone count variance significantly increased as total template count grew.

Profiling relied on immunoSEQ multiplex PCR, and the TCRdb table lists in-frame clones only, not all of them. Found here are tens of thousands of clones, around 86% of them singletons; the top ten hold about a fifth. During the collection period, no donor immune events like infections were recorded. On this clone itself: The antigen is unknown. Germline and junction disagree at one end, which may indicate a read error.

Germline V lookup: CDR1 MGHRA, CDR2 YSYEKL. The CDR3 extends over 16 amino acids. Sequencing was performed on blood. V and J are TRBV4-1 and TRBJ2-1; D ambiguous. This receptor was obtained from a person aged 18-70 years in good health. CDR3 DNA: TGCGCCGGCAGCCGACTCGGTACACCGGGCAAAAATGAGCAGTTCTTC. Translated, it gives CAGSRLGTPGKNEQFF.